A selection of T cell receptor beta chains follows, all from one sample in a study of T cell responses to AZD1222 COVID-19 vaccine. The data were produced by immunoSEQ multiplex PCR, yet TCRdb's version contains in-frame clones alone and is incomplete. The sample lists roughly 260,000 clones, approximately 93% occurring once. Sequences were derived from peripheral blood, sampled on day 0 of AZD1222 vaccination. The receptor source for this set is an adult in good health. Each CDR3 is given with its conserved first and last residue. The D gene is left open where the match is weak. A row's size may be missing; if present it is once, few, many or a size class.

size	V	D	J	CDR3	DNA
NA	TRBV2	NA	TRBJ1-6	CASSERVQNSPLHF	TGTGCCAGCAGTGAAAGGGTCCAAAATTCACCCCTCCACTTT
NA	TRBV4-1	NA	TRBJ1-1	CASSQDLWMNTEAFF	TGCGCCAGCAGCCAAGATCTCTGGATGAACACTGAAGCTTTCTTT
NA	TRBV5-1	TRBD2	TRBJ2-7	CASSSGLRREQYF	TGCGCCAGCAGCTCGGGACTACGGCGGGAGCAGTACTTC
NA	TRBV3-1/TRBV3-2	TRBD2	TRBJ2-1	CASSQEALAGDNEQFF	TGTGCCAGCAGCCAAGAGGCACTAGCGGGAGACAATGAGCAGTTCTTC
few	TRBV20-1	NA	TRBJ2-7	CSALGLYEQYF	TGCAGTGCCCTCGGATTGTACGAGCAGTACTTC
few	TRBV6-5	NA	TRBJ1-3	CATATYSGNTIYF	TGTGCCACCGCGACGTACTCTGGAAACACCATATATTTT
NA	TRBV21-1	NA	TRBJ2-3	CASKELAGDTQYF	TGTGCCAGCAAGGAACTAGCGGGAGATACGCAGTATTTT
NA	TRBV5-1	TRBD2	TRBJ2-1	CASSPGGTSVEQFF	TGCGCCAGCAGCCCTGGGGGGACTAGCGTTGAGCAGTTCTTC
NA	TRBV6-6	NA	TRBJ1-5	CASSLSVGNQPQHF	TGTGCCAGCAGCCTTTCGGTGGGCAATCAGCCCCAGCATTTT
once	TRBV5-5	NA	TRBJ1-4	CASSWSPDGYEKLFF	TGTGCCAGCAGCTGGAGCCCGGACGGATATGAAAAACTGTTTTTT
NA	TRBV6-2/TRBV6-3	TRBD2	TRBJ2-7	CASSYEVSGRGRYEQYF	TGTGCCAGCAGTTACGAGGTTAGCGGGAGGGGTCGCTACGAGCAGTACTTC
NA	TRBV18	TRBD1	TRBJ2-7	CASSPGQGGHEQYF	TGTGCCAGCTCCCCGGGACAGGGAGGCCACGAGCAGTACTTC
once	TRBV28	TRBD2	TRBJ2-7	CASSFGPSGGSIAYF	TGTGCCAGCAGTTTCGGCCCTAGCGGGGGGAGTATAGCGTACTTC
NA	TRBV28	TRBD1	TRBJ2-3	CASSRQGALTDTQYF	TGTGCCAGCAGCCGACAGGGGGCGTTGACAGATACGCAGTATTTT
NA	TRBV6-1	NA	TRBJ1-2	CASKLGRVTSYGYTF	TGTGCCAGCAAGTTGGGGAGAGTGACGAGCTATGGCTACACCTTC
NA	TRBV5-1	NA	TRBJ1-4	CASSLGSTNEKLFF	TGCGCCAGCAGCTTGGGGTCAACTAATGAAAAACTGTTTTTT
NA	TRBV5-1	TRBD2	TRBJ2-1	CASSSGPIASGRIVGEQFF	TGCGCCAGCAGCTCGGGCCCTATTGCTAGCGGGAGAATTGTAGGGGAGCAGTTCTTC
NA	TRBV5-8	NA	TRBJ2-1	CASSLDRLPYNEQFF	TGTGCCAGCAGCTTGGACAGACTACCTTACAATGAGCAGTTCTTC
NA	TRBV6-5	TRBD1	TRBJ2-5	CASRWGTGGAETQYF	TGTGCCAGCAGATGGGGGACAGGGGGCGCGGAGACCCAGTACTTC
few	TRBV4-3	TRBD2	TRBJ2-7	CASSQMAGAEQYF	TGCGCCAGCAGCCAAATGGCGGGAGCTGAGCAGTACTTC